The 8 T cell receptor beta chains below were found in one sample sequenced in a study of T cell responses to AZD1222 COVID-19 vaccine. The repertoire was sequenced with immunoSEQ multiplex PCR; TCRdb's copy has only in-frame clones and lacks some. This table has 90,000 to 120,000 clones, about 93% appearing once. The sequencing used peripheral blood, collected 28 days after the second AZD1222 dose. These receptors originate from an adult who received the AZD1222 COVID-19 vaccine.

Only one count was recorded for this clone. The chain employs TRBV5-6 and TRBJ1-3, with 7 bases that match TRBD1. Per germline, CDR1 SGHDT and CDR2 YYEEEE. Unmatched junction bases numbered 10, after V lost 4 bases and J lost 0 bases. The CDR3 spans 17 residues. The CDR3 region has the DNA TGTGCCAGCAGCCCCCGGACAGGTGCCTTCTCTGGAAACACCATATATTTT. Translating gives CASSPRTGAFSGNTIYF.

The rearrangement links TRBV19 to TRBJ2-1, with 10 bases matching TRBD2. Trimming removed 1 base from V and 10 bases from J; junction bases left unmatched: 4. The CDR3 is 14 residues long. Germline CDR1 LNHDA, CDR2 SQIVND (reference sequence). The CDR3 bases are TGTGCCAGTAGTATAGTTCTAGCGGGAGTCGAGCAGTTCTTC. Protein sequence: CASSIVLAGVEQFF.

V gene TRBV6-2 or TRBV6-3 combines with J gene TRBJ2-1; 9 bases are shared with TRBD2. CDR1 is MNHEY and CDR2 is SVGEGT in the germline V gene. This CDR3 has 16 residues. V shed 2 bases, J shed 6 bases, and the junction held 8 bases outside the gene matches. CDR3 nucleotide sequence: TGTGCCAGCAGTTACGGAAATAGCGGGAGAGCCAATGAGCAGTTCTTC. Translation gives CASSYGNSGRANEQFF.

Here the CDR3 DNA reads TGTGCCAGCACCCCTGACACCCAAGAGACCCAGTACTTC. Protein: CASTPDTQETQYF. The chain recombines TRBV6-6 with TRBJ2-5; no clear D gene. The germline V gene encodes CDR1 MNHNY and CDR2 SVGAGI (reference sequence). Trimming shortened V by 7 bases and J by 1 base, and 10 bases separated the two germline ends. The length of the CDR3 is 13 residues.

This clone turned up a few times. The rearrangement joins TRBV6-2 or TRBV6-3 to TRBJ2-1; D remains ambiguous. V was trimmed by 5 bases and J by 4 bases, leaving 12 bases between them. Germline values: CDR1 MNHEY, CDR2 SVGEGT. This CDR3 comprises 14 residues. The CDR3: CASSPPGAYNEQFF. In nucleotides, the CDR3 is TGTGCCAGCAGTCCACCTGGAGCTTACAATGAGCAGTTCTTC.

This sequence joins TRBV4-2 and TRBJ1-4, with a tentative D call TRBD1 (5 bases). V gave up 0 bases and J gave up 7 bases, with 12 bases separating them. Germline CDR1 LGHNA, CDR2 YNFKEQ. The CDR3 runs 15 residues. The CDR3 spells CASSQDSADSEKLFF. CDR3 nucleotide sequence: TGTGCCAGCAGCCAAGATTCGGCAGACAGTGAAAAACTGTTTTTT.

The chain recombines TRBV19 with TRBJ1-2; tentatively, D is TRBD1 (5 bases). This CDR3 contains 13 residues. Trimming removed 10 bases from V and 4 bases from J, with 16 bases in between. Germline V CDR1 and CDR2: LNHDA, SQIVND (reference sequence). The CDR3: CAMKDSSSYGYTF. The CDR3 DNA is TGTGCCATGAAAGACAGCTCCTCCTATGGCTACACCTTC. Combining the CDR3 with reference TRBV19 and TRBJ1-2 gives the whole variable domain DGGITQSPKYLFRKEGQNVTLSCEQNLNHDAMYWYRQDPGQGLRLIYYSQIVNDFQKGDIAEGYSVSREKKESFPLTVTSAQKNPTAFYLCAMKDSSSYGYTFGSGTRLTVV.

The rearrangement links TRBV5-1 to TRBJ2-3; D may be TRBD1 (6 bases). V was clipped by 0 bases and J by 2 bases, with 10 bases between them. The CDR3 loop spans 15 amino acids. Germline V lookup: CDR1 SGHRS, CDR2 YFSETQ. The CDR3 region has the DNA TGCGCCAGCAGCTTGGCCGGGACACTCACAGATACGCAGTATTTT. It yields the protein CASSLAGTLTDTQYF.